One and the same sample provided the 30 T cell receptor beta chains below, sequenced in a study of post-analysis software for immune sequencing data. Overall study results and limits: About five TRBV segments, including TRBV5-6, TRBV5-1 and TRBV20-1, were more frequent in patients than controls.

Their target antigens are unknown. Tagging with unique molecular identifiers was a feature of the TCR beta cDNA libraries. TCRdb reprocessed the PCR reads with MiXCR, giving one entry per CDR3 protein. The data show about 680,000 distinct CDR3 sequences, with around 64% seen just once and about 11% held by the top ten. Sequencing was performed on blood. The receptor source for this set is a girl aged 2-15 years with multiple sclerosis.

The V and J genes are TRBV10-3 and TRBJ2-7; TRBD2 aligns across 7 bases. The CDR3 covers 14 residues. CDR1 is ENHRY, CDR2 SYGVKD, per germline. V dropped 6 bases and J dropped 5; count of bases not matched to a gene: 10. The CDR3 DNA reads TGTGCCATCAGAAGTGGGACTGCGGGGGACGAGCAGTACTTC. Amino acids: CAIRSGTAGDEQYF.

The genes are TRBV6-1 and TRBJ2-5, with D possibly TRBD2 on 5 matching bases. The CDR3 length is 14 residues. Germline loops: CDR1 MNHNS, CDR2 SASEGT. Trimming pared 7 bases from V and 2 bases from J, leaving 14 bases between. The CDR3 spells CASNTGYRQETQYF. CDR3 coding DNA: TGTGCCAGCAACACGGGATATAGGCAAGAGACCCAGTACTTC.

The chain combines TRBV12-3 or TRBV12-4 with TRBJ1-2; D unclear. Trimming cost V 4 bases and J 0 bases, with 12 bases left between them. This CDR3 has 15 residues. The CDR3 sequence is CASSYSPVANYGYTF. The CDR3 DNA reads as TGTGCCAGCAGTTATTCCCCGGTAGCTAACTATGGCTACACCTTC.

The gene calls are TRBV19 and TRBJ2-3, with TRBD1 matching over 7 bases. V dropped 4 bases and J dropped 5; count of bases not matched to a gene: 12. The CDR3 contains 16 residues. CDR1 is LNHDA and CDR2 is SQIVND in the germline V gene (reference sequence). The CDR3 DNA reads TGTGCCAGTAGTAGGGGAGACAGGGTTAAAGAAGATACGCAGTATTTT. Residues: CASSRGDRVKEDTQYF.

This chain uses TRBV5-4 with TRBJ1-2; D is unclear. There are 13 residues in the CDR3. Per the germline V gene, CDR1 is SGHNT and CDR2 is YYREEE (reference sequence). The germline V and J ends were trimmed by 3 bases and 0 bases, with 6 bases remaining between them. The DNA for the CDR3 is TGTGCCAGCAGCTCCGTCACTAACTATGGCTACACCTTC. Its translation: CASSSVTNYGYTF. Filled out from reference TRBV5-4 and TRBJ1-2, the complete variable domain reads ETGVTQSPTHLIKTRGQQVTLRCSSQSGHNTVSWYQQALGQGPQFIFQYYREEENGRGNFPPRFSGLQFPNYSSELNVNALELDDSALYLCASSSVTNYGYTFGSGTRLTVV.

About this clonotype: One end of the junction does not line up with germline, which may come from a read error. CDR3 protein: CASSLPGKPQHF. DNA of the CDR3: TGCGCCAGCAGTTTGCCAGGGAAGCCCCAGCATTTT. The chain is built from TRBV27 and TRBJ1-5; weak D call: TRBD1 (5 bases). The germline gives CDR1 MNHEY, CDR2 SMNVEV (reference sequence). The CDR3 has 12 amino acids.

The chain recombines TRBV3-1 with TRBJ1-1, with TRBD1 identical over 9 bases. This CDR3 spans 15 amino acids. V lost 0 bases and J lost 5; bases outside the gene matches: 4. Germline values: CDR1 LGHDT, CDR2 YNNKEL (reference sequence). The CDR3 region has the DNA TGTGCCAGCAGCCAAGAGGGGACAGGGAGGACTGAAGCTTTCTTT. Translated, it gives CASSQEGTGRTEAFF.

The genes are TRBV7-9 and TRBJ2-1, with TRBD1 matching over 10 bases. Germline assignment: CDR1 SEHNR and CDR2 FQNEAQ (reference sequence). Trimming took 3 bases from V and 7 from J; bases not matched to a gene: 9. This CDR3 has 16 residues. In DNA, the CDR3 is TGTGCCAGCAGCTTGTCCGGGACAGGGGTGCGGAATGAGCAGTTCTTC. It encodes CASSLSGTGVRNEQFF.

The chain has TRBV12-3 or TRBV12-4 and TRBJ1-3, with D perhaps matching TRBD1 (6 bases). The CDR3 sequence is 15 residues long. With 2 bases removed from V and 1 base from J, the gap between germline ends came to 9 bases. Here the CDR3 reads CASSLQGISGNTIYF. The CDR3 DNA sequence: TGTGCCAGCAGTTTACAGGGGATATCTGGAAACACCATATATTTT.

This clonotype was seen more than once but under ten times. This rearrangement joins TRBV12-3 or TRBV12-4 to TRBJ2-1; tentative D call: TRBD1 (6 bases). The length of the CDR3 is 13 residues. The ends were cut back, 3 bases at V and 6 bases at J, with 9 bases in the middle. CDR3 sequence (DNA): TGTGCCAGCAGTTTCATAGGGGGCAATGAGCAGTTCTTC. Amino acids: CASSFIGGNEQFF.

The chain links TRBV25-1 to TRBJ1-4, with D uncertain. Trimming stripped 4 bases from V and 7 bases from J, with 13 bases between. CDR1 and CDR2 (germline): MGHDK, SYGVNS. CDR3 size: 14 residues. This CDR3 is CASSGTVPSEKLFF. DNA for the CDR3: TGTGCCAGCAGTGGGACTGTCCCGAGTGAAAAACTGTTTTTT.

This chain links TRBV6-4 with TRBJ2-3; 9 nucleotides agree with TRBD2. With 7 bases clipped from V and 14 bases from J, the junction kept 7 bases outside the gene matches. The CDR3 is 11 amino acids. CDR1 is MRHNA, CDR2 SNTAGT, per germline. CDR3 sequence: CASTSGGLAYF. The CDR3 DNA follows: TGTGCCAGCACCAGCGGGGGGCTGGCGTATTTT.

CDR3 region: CASSQETGFAQPQHF. The CDR3 nucleotides read TGTGCCAGCAGCCAAGAAACAGGGTTCGCTCAGCCCCAGCATTTT. V gene TRBV4-2 combines with J gene TRBJ1-5, with D possibly TRBD1 on 6 matching bases. This CDR3 is 15 amino acids long. Trimming cost V 0 bases and J 6 bases, with 12 bases left between them. Per germline, CDR1 LGHNA and CDR2 YNFKEQ.

This clonotype was observed a handful of times. This sequence joins TRBV7-2 and TRBJ2-5; 12 nucleotides align to TRBD2. Germline CDR1 SGHTA, CDR2 FQGNSA. V shed 3 bases, J shed 2 bases, and the junction held 7 bases outside the gene matches. This CDR3 has 17 residues. CDR3 sequence: CASSFLAGGPEQETQYF. Here the CDR3 DNA reads TGTGCCAGCAGCTTTCTAGCGGGGGGGCCGGAGCAAGAGACCCAGTACTTC. The full variable domain, in which reference TRBV7-2 and TRBJ2-5 provide the parts outside the CDR3, is GAGVSQSPSNKVTEKGKDVELRCDPISGHTALYWYRQSLGQGLEFLIYFQGNSAPDKSGLPSDRFSAERTGGSVSTLTIQRTQQEDSAVYLCASSFLAGGPEQETQYFGPGTRLLVL.

The table lists this clonotype with a few counts. The genes are TRBV7-2 and TRBJ1-2, with 9 bases identical to TRBD1. CDR1 is SGHTA and CDR2 is FQGNSA in the germline V gene. V shed 0 bases, J shed 10 bases, and the junction held 6 bases outside the gene matches. This CDR3 contains 14 residues. In nucleotides, the CDR3 is TGTGCCAGCAGCTTAGCGCGGGACAGGGCCCCCTACACCTTC. Protein product: CASSLARDRAPYTF. Using reference TRBV7-2 and TRBJ1-2 for the parts outside the CDR3, the full variable domain is GAGVSQSPSNKVTEKGKDVELRCDPISGHTALYWYRQSLGQGLEFLIYFQGNSAPDKSGLPSDRFSAERTGGSVSTLTIQRTQQEDSAVYLCASSLARDRAPYTFGSGTRLTVV.

The chain carries TRBV15 and TRBJ2-5, with 7 positions matching TRBD1. The CDR3 extends over 14 amino acids. CDR1 LNHNV and CDR2 YYDKDF come from the germline V gene (reference sequence). The V segment lost 1 base and the J segment 2 bases; nucleotides outside the gene matches: 1. CDR3 region: CATSRGDSQETQYF. In DNA form, the CDR3 reads TGTGCCACCAGCAGAGGGGACAGTCAAGAGACCCAGTACTTC.

This chain joins TRBV29-1 and TRBJ2-1; 7 nucleotides line up with TRBD2. V trimming: 6 bases; J trimming: 7 bases; junction bases outside the gene matches: 12. CDR1 is SQVTM, CDR2 ANQGSEA, per germline. The CDR3 has 14 residues. CDR3 DNA: TGCAGCGTGAATCGCGGGAGAAGTCGAAATGAGCAGTTCTTC. This encodes CSVNRGRSRNEQFF.

V and J are TRBV5-5 and TRBJ2-4, with D perhaps TRBD2 (5 bases). The germline V gene has CDR1 SGHKS and CDR2 YYEKEE (reference sequence). The V end lost 4 bases, the J end lost 0 bases, and 20 bases lay between the germline ends. CDR3 length: 18 amino acids. CDR3 sequence: CASSPGMREILAKNIQYF. The CDR3 nucleotides read TGTGCCAGCAGCCCCGGGATGAGGGAGATACTAGCCAAAAACATTCAGTACTTC.

J is TRBJ2-7 and V is TRBV20-1; D is unclear. CDR1 is DFQATT, CDR2 SNEGSKA, per germline (reference sequence). The CDR3 length is 13 residues. V shed 3 bases and J shed 4 bases, with 13 bases lying between them. This CDR3 is CSASDRANYEQYF. CDR3 coding DNA: TGCAGTGCTAGCGATAGGGCCAATTACGAGCAGTACTTC.

This rearrangement joins TRBV14 to TRBJ1-2; D unresolved. CDR3 size: 13 residues. The germline CDR1 and CDR2 sequences are SGHDN and FVKESK. V was clipped by 4 bases and J by 4 bases, with 10 bases between them. The CDR3 DNA reads TGTGCCAGCAGCCCCCTTCCGGGCTATGGCTACACCTTC. It is translated as CASSPLPGYGYTF.

V usage is TRBV28 and J usage is TRBJ2-4, with D possibly TRBD2 on 6 matching bases. V lost 7 bases to trimming and J lost 0 bases, with 16 bases between them. The CDR3 runs to 16 residues. Germline V gene lookup returns CDR1 MDHEN and CDR2 SYDVKM. The CDR3 nucleotides read TGTGCCAGCACCGATGGGGACTCCCTAGCCAAAAACATTCAGTACTTC. Its translation: CASTDGDSLAKNIQYF.

The CDR3 sequence is CASSFSDRAYEQYF. In nucleotides, the CDR3 is TGTGCCAGCAGTTTTTCTGACCGTGCCTACGAGCAGTACTTC. The rearrangement joins TRBV28 to TRBJ2-7; D uncertain. This CDR3 is 14 amino acids long. CDR1 is MDHEN, CDR2 SYDVKM, per germline. V gave up 3 bases and J gave up 2 bases, with 11 bases separating them.

This clonotype has more than one count but fewer than ten. This rearrangement joins TRBV12-3 or TRBV12-4 to TRBJ2-1; TRBD2 matches 10 bases. J lost 2 bases, V lost 6 bases, and 4 bases had no gene match. The CDR3 sequence is 15 residues long. In DNA, the CDR3 is TGTGCCAGCAGCTCTAGCGGGGGCCCCTACAATGAGCAGTTCTTC. Amino acid sequence: CASSSSGGPYNEQFF.

The rearrangement joins TRBV10-3 to TRBJ2-1; TRBD2 is a possible D gene (7 bases). Germline-derived CDR1 and CDR2 are ENHRY and SYGVKD. Trimming shortened V by 10 bases and J by 1 base, and 14 bases separated the two germline ends. The CDR3 totals 14 residues. DNA of the CDR3: TGTGCCAAGGGGCGGGGGCCTTCCTACAATGAGCAGTTCTTC. It specifies CAKGRGPSYNEQFF.

V is TRBV7-9 and J is TRBJ2-1, with 8 bases that match TRBD2. The junction had 3 bases not matched to a gene; V was cut back by 8 bases and J by 0 bases. The CDR3 consists of 14 residues. Germline V gives CDR1 SEHNR, CDR2 FQNEAQ (reference sequence). The CDR3 loop reads CASAGGPSYNEQFF. DNA for the CDR3: TGTGCCAGCGCGGGGGGCCCCTCCTACAATGAGCAGTTCTTC.

The chain combines TRBV18 with TRBJ1-5; no reliable D call. V gave up 3 bases and J gave up 4 bases, with 13 bases separating them. Looked up from germline, CDR1 is KGHSH and CDR2 is LQKENI. This CDR3 has 15 residues. The CDR3 here is CASSPPEAPNQPQHF. In DNA form, the CDR3 reads TGTGCCAGCTCACCGCCGGAGGCTCCGAATCAGCCCCAGCATTTT. Full variable domain (rest looked up from reference TRBV18 and TRBJ1-5): NAGVMQNPRHLVRRRGQEARLRCSPMKGHSHVYWYRQLPEEGLKFMVYLQKENIIDESGMPKERFSAEFPKEGPSILRIQQVVRGDSAAYFCASSPPEAPNQPQHFGDGTRLSIL.

This clonotype has a handful of counts. The gene calls are TRBV10-1 and TRBJ2-3, with D hard to call. Germline values: CDR1 WNHNN, CDR2 SYGVQD (reference sequence). The CDR3 consists of 12 residues. Trimming cost V 4 bases and J 3 bases, with 5 bases left between them. This CDR3 is CASSGVTDTQYF. The CDR3 DNA is TGCGCCAGCAGTGGGGTTACAGATACGCAGTATTTT.

This clonotype was counted between two and nine times. The genes are TRBV7-9 and TRBJ2-3, with 8 positions matching TRBD1. V dropped 8 bases and J dropped 3; count of bases not matched to a gene: 16. Germline CDR1 and CDR2: SEHNR and FQNEAQ (reference sequence). CDR3 length: 17 residues. DNA for the CDR3: TGTGCCAGCGCCCAACTCAGGGGGCTTCTTAGAACAGATACGCAGTATTTT. This gives the protein CASAQLRGLLRTDTQYF.

The rearrangement uses TRBV15 and TRBJ2-3; D might be TRBD2 (5 bases). The CDR3 spans 15 residues. Deletions cut 4 bases from V and 2 bases from J, with 13 bases between. Germline-derived CDR1 and CDR2 are LNHNV and YYDKDF (reference sequence). The CDR3 spells CATSNRGILTDTQYF. CDR3 in DNA: TGTGCCACCAGCAACCGGGGAATACTCACAGATACGCAGTATTTT.

The chain is built from TRBV7-8 and TRBJ2-7; D uncertain. The CDR3 has 16 amino acids. Trimming took 4 bases from V and 0 from J, leaving 16 bases between them. Germline-derived CDR1 and CDR2 are SGHVS and FQNEAQ. This CDR3 reads CASSYSTDMSSYEQYF. DNA for the CDR3: TGTGCCAGCAGCTATTCGACGGATATGAGCTCCTACGAGCAGTACTTC.